This T cell receptor beta chain comes out of a study of T cells generated in artificial thymic organoids (dated by TCRdb to 2016 to 2017). The study in broad terms: In some experiments, thymic T cells were further FACS-purified to deplete CD4 immature single positive or double positive precursors. Displayed repertoire sequencing data were described as representative of three independent experiments. TCR alpha and beta CDR3 repertoires of in vitro artificial thymic organoid-derived CD8 single positive T cells were compared with thymic and peripheral blood naive CD8 T cells. Study-wide conclusions, independent of this receptor: Physiological TCR clonotype diversity, comparable to that of thymic and blood naive CD8 T cells, was observed in organoid-derived CD8 single positive T cells.

The table lists this clonotype with a few counts. Its antigen target is currently unknown. No much larger clone exists at a distance of one base, and base qualities are not known. Primary CD8+ T cells were enriched by magnetic beads using the Miltenyi CD8+ T cell Isolation Kit. Prior to RNA extraction, CD3+TCRalphabeta+CD8 single positive T cells from organoids and thymus were isolated by FACS sorting. For each sample, total RNA was purified from around 40,000 to 200,000 sorted cells using the RNeasy Micro kit, and RNA quality was assessed on an Agilent RNA 6000 Nano chip. To release thymocytes, the researchers dissected thymic fragments, broke them apart by pipetting, and passed the material through a 70 um strainer. Separate semi-nested PCR amplifications were run for the TCRalpha and TCRbeta libraries, using Advantage 2 and reverse primers located in the TRAC or TRBC constant regions. The amount of total RNA going into first-strand cDNA synthesis ranged between roughly 3.5 and 550 ng. TCR cDNA libraries were made by 5'-RACE with the SMARTer PCR cDNA Synthesis kit, using a poly-dT primer for first-strand synthesis. The semi-nested reverse primers in the constant regions carried 5-nucleotide sample-specific barcodes, and the PCR products were cleaned up with the Zymo DNA Clean and Concentrator-5 kit. Up to ten barcoded samples were pooled, ligated to Illumina adaptors and sequenced as 2 x 150 bp paired-end reads on an Illumina MiSeq. On the study's bioinformatics: Demultiplexed reads were aligned with BLAT to a custom library of all human TRAV, TRAJ, TRBV, TRBD and TRBJ combinations from IMGT. The best BLAT hits were picked using pslCDnaFilter (-maxAligns=1, -ignoreIntrons), and custom Perl scripts were used to calculate clonotype frequencies. The public reads were quality trimmed at Q25 with fastp and then assembled into clones with MiXCR by TCRdb, keeping productive beta chains. Rows are combined by CDR3 protein, so each entry shows the most common genes and DNA. For this entry, the V and J calls and clone size follow TCRdb and not the study's own pipeline. A total of 7,500 to 9,000 distinct CDR3 sequences appear in this sample, approximately 20% of them only once. The biggest ten clones account for approximately 1.5% of the sample.

The specimen was naive CD8+ T cells from the thymus. This specimen's cell subset or site label, interpreted: CD3+TCRalphabeta+CD8SP T cells; for blood, CD45RO-CCR7+ naive CD8+ T cells. This clonotype was sampled from a human donor who gave cord blood stem cells for thymic organoid culture, a cardiac surgery patient who gave postnatal thymus, or a blood donor (not recorded which).

Read as DNA, the sequence is TGCAGTGCTGGAGTCTTAGGCGGGGGGACCGGAGGGACCCAGTACTTC. Its protein is CSAGVLGGGTGGTQYF. The chain is encoded by TRBV20-1 joined to TRBJ2-5, and 8 junctional nucleotides match TRBD2. The CDR3 numbers 16 residues from cysteine through phenylalanine. Only the CDR3 region is kept as DNA, spanning 48 bases read in frame from base 1. CDR1 and CDR2 were assigned from the germline V gene (reference sequence) as DFQATT and SNEGSKA. The V end gives up 5 bases and the J end 7 bases, leaving 18 bases in the junction not matched to a gene.